This T cell receptor (beta chain) was obtained from a study of cytomegalovirus exposure and HLA in healthy donors. The donors, nominally healthy at sampling, likely had unrecorded immune exposures. Germline V gene sequence: CDR1 SGHRS, CDR2 YFSETQ. CDR3 length: 13 residues. The V end was cut by 7 bases, the J end by 2 bases, with 12 bases between. Study-wide findings and caveats: A later analysis reported that several of the most significant clusters appeared to be linked to common viral pathogens, among them Epstein-Barr virus.

In regard to this clone: The antigen remains unidentified.

The PCR ran on 60 Vbeta and 13 Jbeta primers. Sequenced by immunoSEQ multiplex PCR; TCRdb stores in-frame clones only, minus some. The sample includes more than 150,000 clones, 65% to 85% seen only once; the top ten take 1.4%. The J gene is TRBJ2-5, the V gene TRBV5-1, with D possibly matching TRBD2 (6 bases). Sample: PBMCs. The clonotype comes from a girl under 18 in good health and CMV-seropositive. The CDR3 DNA follows: TGCGCCAGCCGCGGGACGGAGCAAGAGACCCAGTACTTC. This codes for CASRGTEQETQYF.